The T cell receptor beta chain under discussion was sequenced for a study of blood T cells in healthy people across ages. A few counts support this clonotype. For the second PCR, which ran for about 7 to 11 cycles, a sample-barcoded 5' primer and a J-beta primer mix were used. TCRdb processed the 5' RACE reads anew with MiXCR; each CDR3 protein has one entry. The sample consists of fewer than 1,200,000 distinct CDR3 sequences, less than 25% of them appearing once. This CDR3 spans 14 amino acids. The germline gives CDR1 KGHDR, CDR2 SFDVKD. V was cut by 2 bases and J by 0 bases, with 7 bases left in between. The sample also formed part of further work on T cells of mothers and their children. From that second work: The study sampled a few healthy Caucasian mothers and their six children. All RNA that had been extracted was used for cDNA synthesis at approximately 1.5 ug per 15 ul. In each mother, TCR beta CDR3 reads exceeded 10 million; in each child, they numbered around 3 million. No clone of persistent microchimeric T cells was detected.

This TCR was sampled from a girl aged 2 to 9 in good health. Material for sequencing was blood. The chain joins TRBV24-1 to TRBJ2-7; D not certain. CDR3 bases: TGTGCCACCAGTGATTCTCCGACCTCCTACGAGCAGTACTTC. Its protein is CATSDSPTSYEQYF.